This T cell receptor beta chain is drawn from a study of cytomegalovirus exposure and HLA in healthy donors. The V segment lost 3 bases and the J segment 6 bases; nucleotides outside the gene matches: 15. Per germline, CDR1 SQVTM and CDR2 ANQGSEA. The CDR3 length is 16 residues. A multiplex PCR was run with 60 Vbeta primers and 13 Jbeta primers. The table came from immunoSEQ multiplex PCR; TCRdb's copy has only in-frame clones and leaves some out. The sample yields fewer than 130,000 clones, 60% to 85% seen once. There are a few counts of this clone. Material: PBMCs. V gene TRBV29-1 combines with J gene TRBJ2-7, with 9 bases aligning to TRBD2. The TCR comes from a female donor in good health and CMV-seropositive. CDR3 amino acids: CSVDDPRGGAWGEQYF. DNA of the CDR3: TGCAGCGTTGACGATCCCCGCGGGGGGGCCTGGGGCGAGCAGTACTTC.